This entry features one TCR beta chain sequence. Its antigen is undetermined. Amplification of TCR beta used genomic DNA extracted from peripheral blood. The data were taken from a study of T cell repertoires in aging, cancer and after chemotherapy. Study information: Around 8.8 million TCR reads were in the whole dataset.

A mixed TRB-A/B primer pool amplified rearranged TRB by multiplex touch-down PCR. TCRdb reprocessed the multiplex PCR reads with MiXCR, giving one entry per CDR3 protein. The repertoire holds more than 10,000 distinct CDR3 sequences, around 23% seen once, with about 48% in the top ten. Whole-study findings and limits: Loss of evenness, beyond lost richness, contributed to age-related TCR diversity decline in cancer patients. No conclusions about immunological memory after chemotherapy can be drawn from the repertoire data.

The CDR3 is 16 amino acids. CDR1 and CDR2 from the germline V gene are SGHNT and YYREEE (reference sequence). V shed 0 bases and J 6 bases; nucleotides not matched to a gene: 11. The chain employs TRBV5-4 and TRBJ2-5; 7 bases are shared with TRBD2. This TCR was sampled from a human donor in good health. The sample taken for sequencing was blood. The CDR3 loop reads CASSLALPRLAQTQYF. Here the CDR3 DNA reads TGTGCCAGCAGCTTGGCCCTACCTAGACTAGCCCAGACCCAGTACTTC.